The present TCR beta chain was sequenced within a study of T-cell memory formation after mild COVID-19. Study as a whole: There were largely donor-specific TCR clusters. Study-wide results and caveats: CD4+ contracting clones lay mainly in CM and EM, CD8+ ones in EMRA. The SARS-CoV-2 specificity of second-wave clones reaching peak at day 37 remained unverified. Later expanders leaned CD4+, whereas day 15 to 85 contracting clones were balanced CD4/CD8.

J was trimmed by 7 bases and V by 3 bases; bases with no gene match: 4. CDR3 length: 15 amino acids. Germline V gives CDR1 SGDLS, CDR2 YYNGEE. A remark on this clonotype: No antigen is known for it.

TCRdb called the 5' RACE reads again in MiXCR, with one record for every CDR3 protein. This sample has around 420,000 distinct CDR3 sequences, with 20% to 30% found just once. This sequence was found in an adult woman who had mild COVID-19 (a few samples of this study predate the infection). Cell type and time point are not known. The V gene is TRBV9, the J gene TRBJ2-1; TRBD2 agrees at 13 bases. The specimen sequenced was PBMCs or a T cell subset sorted from them (not recorded which). CDR3 amino acids: CASSEPGLAGNEQFF. Here the CDR3 DNA reads TGTGCCAGCAGCGAGCCGGGACTAGCGGGAAATGAGCAGTTCTTC.